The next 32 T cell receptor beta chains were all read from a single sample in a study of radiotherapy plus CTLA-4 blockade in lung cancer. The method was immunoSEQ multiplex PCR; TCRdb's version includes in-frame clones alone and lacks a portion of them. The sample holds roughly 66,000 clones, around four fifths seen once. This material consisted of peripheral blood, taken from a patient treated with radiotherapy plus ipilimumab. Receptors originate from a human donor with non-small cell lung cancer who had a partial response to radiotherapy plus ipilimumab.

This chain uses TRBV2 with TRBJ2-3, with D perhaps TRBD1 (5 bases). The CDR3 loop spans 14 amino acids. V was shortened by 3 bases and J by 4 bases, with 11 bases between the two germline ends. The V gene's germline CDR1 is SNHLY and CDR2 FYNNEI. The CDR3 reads CASSEFPGSDTQYF. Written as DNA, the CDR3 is TGTGCCAGCAGTGAGTTCCCAGGGTCAGATACGCAGTATTTT.

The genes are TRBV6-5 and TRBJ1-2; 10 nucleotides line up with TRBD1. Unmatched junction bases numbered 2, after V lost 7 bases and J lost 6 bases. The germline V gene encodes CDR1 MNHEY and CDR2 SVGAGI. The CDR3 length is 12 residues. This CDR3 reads CASKTGGNGYTF. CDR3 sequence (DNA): TGTGCCAGCAAGACAGGGGGCAATGGCTACACCTTC.

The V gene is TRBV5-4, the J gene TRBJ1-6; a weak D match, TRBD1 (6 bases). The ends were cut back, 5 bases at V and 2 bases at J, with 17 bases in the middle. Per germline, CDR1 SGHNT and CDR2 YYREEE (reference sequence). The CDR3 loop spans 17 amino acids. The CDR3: CASSRSAGDPYNSPLHF. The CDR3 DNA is TGTGCCAGCAGTCGATCCGCAGGGGACCCCTATAATTCACCCCTCCACTTT.

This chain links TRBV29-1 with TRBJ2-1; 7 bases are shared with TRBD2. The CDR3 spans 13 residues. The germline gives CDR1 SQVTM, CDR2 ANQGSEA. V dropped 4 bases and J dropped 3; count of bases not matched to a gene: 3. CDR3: CSVVGEGYNEQFF. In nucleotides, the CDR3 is TGCAGCGTTGTGGGGGAGGGCTACAATGAGCAGTTCTTC.

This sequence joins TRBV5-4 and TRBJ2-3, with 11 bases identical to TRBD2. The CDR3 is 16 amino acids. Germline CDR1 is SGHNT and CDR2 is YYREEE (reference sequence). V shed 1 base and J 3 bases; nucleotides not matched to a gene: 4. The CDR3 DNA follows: TGTGCCAGCAGCTTGCGTAGCGGGAGGGCGACAGATACGCAGTATTTT. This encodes CASSLRSGRATDTQYF.

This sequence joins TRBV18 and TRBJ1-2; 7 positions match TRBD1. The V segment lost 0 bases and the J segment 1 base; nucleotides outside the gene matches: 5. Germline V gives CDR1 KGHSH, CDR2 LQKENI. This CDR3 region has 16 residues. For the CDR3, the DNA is TGTGCCAGCTCACCACCGAGGGACAGACATAACTATGGCTACACCTTC. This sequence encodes CASSPPRDRHNYGYTF. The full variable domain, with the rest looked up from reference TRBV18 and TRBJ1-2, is NAGVMQNPRHLVRRRGQEARLRCSPMKGHSHVYWYRQLPEEGLKFMVYLQKENIIDESGMPKERFSAEFPKEGPSILRIQQVVRGDSAAYFCASSPPRDRHNYGYTFGSGTRLTVV.

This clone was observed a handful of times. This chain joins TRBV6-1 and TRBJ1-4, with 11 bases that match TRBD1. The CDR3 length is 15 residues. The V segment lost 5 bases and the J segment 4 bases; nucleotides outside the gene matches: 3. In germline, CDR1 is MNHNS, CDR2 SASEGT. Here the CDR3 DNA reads TGTGCCAGCAGTCCAGGGACAGGGGGTAATGAAAAACTGTTTTTT. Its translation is CASSPGTGGNEKLFF.

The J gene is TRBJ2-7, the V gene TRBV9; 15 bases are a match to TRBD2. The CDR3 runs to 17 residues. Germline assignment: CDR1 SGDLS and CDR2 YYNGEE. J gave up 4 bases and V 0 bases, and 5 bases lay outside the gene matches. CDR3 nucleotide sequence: TGTGCCAGCAGCGTAGGGACGGGGACTAGCGGGAGGTACGAGCAGTACTTC. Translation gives CASSVGTGTSGRYEQYF.

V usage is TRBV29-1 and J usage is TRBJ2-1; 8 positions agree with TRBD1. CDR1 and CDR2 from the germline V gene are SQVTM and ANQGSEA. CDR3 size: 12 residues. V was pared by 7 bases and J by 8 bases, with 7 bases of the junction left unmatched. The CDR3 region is CSAGTGGDEQFF. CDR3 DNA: TGCAGCGCCGGGACAGGTGGGGATGAGCAGTTCTTC.

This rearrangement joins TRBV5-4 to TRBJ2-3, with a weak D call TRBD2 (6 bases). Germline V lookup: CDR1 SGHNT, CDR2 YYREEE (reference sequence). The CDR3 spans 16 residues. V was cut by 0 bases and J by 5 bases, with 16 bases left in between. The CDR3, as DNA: TGTGCCAGCAGCTTGGCGGCGGGAACGGTTCTAGATACGCAGTATTTT. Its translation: CASSLAAGTVLDTQYF.

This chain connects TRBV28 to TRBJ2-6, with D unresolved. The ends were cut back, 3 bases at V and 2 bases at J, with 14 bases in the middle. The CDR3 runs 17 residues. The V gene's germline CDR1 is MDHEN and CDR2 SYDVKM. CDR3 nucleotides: TGTGCCAGCAGTTTCCCCCCCGGAGTCGCTGGGGCCAACGTCCTGACTTTC. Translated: CASSFPPGVAGANVLTF.

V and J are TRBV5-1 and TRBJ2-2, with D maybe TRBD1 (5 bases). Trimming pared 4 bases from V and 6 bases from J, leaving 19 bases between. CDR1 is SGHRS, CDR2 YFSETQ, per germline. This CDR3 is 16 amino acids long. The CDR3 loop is CASSPGLLYSAGELFF. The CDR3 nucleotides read TGCGCCAGCAGCCCAGGGCTCCTATACTCCGCCGGGGAGCTGTTTTTT.

The CDR3: CASSQDLVRTRTYEQYF. The CDR3 coding sequence is TGCGCCAGCAGCCAAGATCTTGTTAGGACTAGAACTTACGAGCAGTACTTC. This chain connects TRBV4-1 to TRBJ2-7, with 7 bases lining up with TRBD2. The germline V gene has CDR1 MGHRA and CDR2 YSYEKL. The trim removed 0 bases at V and 4 bases at J, leaving 12 bases unmatched. This CDR3 spans 17 amino acids.

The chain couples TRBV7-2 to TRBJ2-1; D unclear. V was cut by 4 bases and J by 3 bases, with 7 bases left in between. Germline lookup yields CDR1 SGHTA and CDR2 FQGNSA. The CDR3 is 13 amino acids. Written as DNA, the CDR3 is TGTGCCAGCAGCTCCTCAGTCTACAATGAGCAGTTCTTC. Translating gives CASSSSVYNEQFF. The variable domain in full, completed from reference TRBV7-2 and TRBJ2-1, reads GAGVSQSPSNKVTEKGKDVELRCDPISGHTALYWYRQSLGQGLEFLIYFQGNSAPDKSGLPSDRFSAERTGGSVSTLTIQRTQQEDSAVYLCASSSSVYNEQFFGPGTRLTVL.

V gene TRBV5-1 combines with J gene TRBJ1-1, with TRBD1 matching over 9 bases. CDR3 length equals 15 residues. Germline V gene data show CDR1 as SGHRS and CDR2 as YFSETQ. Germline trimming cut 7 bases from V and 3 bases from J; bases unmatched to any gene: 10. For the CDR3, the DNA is TGCGCCAGCGGGGGGACAGGGCTACCGGACACTGAAGCTTTCTTT. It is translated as CASGGTGLPDTEAFF.

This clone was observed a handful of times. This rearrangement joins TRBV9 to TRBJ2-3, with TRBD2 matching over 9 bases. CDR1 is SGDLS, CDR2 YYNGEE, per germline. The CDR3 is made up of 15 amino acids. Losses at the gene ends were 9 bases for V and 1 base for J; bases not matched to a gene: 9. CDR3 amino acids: CAIQSREGRTDTQYF. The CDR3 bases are TGTGCCATCCAATCGCGGGAGGGCCGCACAGATACGCAGTATTTT.

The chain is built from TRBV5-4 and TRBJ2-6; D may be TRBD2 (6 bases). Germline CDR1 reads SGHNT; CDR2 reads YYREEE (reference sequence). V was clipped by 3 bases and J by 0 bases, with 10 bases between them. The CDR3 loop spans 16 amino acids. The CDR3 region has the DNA TGTGCCAGCAGCTACCTCGGGAGCTCTGGGGCCAACGTCCTGACTTTC. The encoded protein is CASSYLGSSGANVLTF.

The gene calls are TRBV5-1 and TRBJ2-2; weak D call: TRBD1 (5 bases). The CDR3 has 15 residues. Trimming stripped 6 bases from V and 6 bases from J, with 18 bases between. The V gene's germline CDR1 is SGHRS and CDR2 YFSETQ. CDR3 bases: TGCGCCAGCATCCAAGGGGTTTTGGGATCCGGGGAGCTGTTTTTT. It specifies CASIQGVLGSGELFF.

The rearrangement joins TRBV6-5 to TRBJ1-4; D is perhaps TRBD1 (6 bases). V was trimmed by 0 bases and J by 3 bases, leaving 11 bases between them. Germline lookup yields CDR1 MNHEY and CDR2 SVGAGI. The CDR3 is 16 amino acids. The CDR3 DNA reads TGTGCCAGCAGTTACTCGACGGGGACATCTAATGAAAAACTGTTTTTT. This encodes CASSYSTGTSNEKLFF.

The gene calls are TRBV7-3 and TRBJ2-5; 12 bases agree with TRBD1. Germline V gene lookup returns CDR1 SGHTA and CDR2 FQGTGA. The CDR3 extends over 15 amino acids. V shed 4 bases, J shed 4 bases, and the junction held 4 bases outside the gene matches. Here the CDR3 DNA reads TGTGCCAGCAGCTCAGGGACAGGGGGCGGAGAGACCCAGTACTTC. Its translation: CASSSGTGGGETQYF.

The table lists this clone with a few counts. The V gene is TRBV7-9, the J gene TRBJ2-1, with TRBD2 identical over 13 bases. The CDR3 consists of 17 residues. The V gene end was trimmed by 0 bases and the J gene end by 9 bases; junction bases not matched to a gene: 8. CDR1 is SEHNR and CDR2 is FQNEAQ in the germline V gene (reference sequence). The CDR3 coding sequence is TGTGCCAGCAGCTTAGCACTAGGACTAGCGGGAGTAGTTGAGCAGTTCTTC. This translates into CASSLALGLAGVVEQFF.

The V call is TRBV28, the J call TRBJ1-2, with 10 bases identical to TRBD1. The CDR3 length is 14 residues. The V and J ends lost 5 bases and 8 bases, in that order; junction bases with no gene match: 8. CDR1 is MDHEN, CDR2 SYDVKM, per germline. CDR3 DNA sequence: TGTGCCAGCAGTCCATCCGACAGGGGGCGAGGCTACACCTTC. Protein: CASSPSDRGRGYTF.

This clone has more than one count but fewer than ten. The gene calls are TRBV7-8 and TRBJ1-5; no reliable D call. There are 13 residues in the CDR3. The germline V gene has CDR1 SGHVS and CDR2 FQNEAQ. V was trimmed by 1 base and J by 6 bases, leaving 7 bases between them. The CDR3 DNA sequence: TGTGCCAGCAGCTTAGACTTCACTCAGCCCCAGCATTTT. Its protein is CASSLDFTQPQHF. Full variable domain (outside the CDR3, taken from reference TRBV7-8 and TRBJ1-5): GAGVSQSPRYKVAKRGQDVALRCDPISGHVSLFWYQQALGQGPEFLTYFQNEAQLDKSGLPSDRFFAERPEGSVSTLKIQRTQQEDSAVYLCASSLDFTQPQHFGDGTRLSIL.

The CDR3 loop is CSVLRATGNTEAFF. CDR3 sequence (DNA): TGCAGCGTGCTAAGGGCCACAGGGAACACTGAAGCTTTCTTT. The chain joins TRBV29-1 to TRBJ1-1, with a weak D call TRBD1 (5 bases). Germline V CDR1 and CDR2: SQVTM, ANQGSEA. CDR3 length: 14 residues. The V and J ends lost 6 bases and 1 base respectively, with 15 bases between them.

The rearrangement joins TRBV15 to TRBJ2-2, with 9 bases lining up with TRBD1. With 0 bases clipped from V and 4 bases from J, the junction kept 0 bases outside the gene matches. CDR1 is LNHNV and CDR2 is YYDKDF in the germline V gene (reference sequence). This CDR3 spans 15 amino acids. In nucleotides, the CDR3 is TGTGCCACCAGCAGAGAGGACAGGGGCACCGGGGAGCTGTTTTTT. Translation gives CATSREDRGTGELFF.

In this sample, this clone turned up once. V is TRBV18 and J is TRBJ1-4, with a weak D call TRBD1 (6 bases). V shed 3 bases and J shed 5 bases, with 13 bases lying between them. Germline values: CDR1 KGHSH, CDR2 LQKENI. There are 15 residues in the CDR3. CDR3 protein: CASSPPGHKNEKLFF. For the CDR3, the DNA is TGTGCCAGCTCACCGCCGGGACATAAGAATGAAAAACTGTTTTTT.

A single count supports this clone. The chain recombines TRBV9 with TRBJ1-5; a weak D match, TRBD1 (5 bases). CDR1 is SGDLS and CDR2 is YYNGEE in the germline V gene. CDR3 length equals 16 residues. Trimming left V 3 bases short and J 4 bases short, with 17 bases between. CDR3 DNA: TGTGCCAGCAGCGCGGGCGGGGACTCCAGAAATCAGCCCCAGCATTTT. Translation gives CASSAGGDSRNQPQHF.

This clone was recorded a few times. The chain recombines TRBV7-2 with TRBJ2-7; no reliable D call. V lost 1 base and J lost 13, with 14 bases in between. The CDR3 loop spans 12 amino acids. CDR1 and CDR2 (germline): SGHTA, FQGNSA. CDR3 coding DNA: TGTGCCAGCAGCTTAGTTAAAGCCCCCCAATACTTC. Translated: CASSLVKAPQYF.

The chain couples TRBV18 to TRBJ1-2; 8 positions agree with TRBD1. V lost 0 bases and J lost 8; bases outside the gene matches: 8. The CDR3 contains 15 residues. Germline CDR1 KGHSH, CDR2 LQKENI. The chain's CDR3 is CASSPPTGDGGGYTF. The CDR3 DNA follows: TGTGCCAGCTCACCACCGACAGGGGATGGAGGCGGCTACACCTTC. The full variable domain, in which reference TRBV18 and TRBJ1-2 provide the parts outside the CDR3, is NAGVMQNPRHLVRRRGQEARLRCSPMKGHSHVYWYRQLPEEGLKFMVYLQKENIIDESGMPKERFSAEFPKEGPSILRIQQVVRGDSAAYFCASSPPTGDGGGYTFGSGTRLTVV.

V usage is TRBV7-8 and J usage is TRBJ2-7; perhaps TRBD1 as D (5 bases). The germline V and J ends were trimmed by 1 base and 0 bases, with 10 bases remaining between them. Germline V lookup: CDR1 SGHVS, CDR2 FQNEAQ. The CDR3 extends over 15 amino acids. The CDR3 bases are TGTGCCAGCAGCTTAGTCAGGGCAGGCTCCTACGAGCAGTACTTC. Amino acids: CASSLVRAGSYEQYF. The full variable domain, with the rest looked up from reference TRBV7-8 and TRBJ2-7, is GAGVSQSPRYKVAKRGQDVALRCDPISGHVSLFWYQQALGQGPEFLTYFQNEAQLDKSGLPSDRFFAERPEGSVSTLKIQRTQQEDSAVYLCASSLVRAGSYEQYFGPGTRLTVT.

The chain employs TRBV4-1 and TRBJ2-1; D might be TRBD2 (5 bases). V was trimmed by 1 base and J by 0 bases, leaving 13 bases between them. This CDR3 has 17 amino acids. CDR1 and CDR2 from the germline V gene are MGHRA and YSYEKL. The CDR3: CASSQVYDGLSYNEQFF. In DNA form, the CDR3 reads TGCGCCAGCAGCCAAGTCTATGACGGACTCTCCTACAATGAGCAGTTCTTC.

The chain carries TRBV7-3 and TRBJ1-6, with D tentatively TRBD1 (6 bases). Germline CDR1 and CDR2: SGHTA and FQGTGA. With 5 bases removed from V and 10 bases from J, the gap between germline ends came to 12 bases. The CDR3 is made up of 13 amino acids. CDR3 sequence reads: CASSQTGSSPLHF. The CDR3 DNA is TGTGCCAGCAGCCAGACAGGTTCCTCACCCCTCCACTTT.